This record concerns one T cell receptor (beta chain) sequence. Its antigen is as yet unknown. PCR employed 60 Vbeta and 13 Jbeta primers. Sequencing used immunoSEQ multiplex PCR; TCRdb keeps in-frame clones, though not all of them. Of about 180,000 clones listed, 70% to 80% are singletons. This sample is part of a study of cytomegalovirus exposure and HLA in healthy donors. Overall study findings and caveats: Later analysis found that TCR beta chains associated with HLA were more clonally expanded than other, equally common chains.

There are 18 residues in the CDR3. J was trimmed by 1 base and V by 0 bases; bases with no gene match: 10. Germline loops: CDR1 SGDLS, CDR2 YYNGEE. What was sequenced was PBMCs. The clonotype comes from a man aged 55 to 70 in good health and CMV-seronegative. The J gene is TRBJ2-3, the V gene TRBV9, with 8 bases lining up with TRBD2. CDR3 sequence reads: CASSVAPPSGGRTDTQYF. As DNA, the CDR3 is TGTGCCAGCAGCGTAGCGCCCCCGAGCGGGGGCCGCACAGATACGCAGTATTTT.